This T cell receptor (beta chain) was observed in a study of PD-1 blockade in mismatch repair-deficient tumors. Looking at the study overall: All were previously treated, progressing patients with eleven to twelve mismatch repair-deficient cancer types. Findings and caveats of the study: Rapid post-treatment expansion, then contraction, generally preceding radiologic response, marked tumor-resident clones.

Comments on this clone: The target antigen is unknown.

Mismatch repair deficiency was confirmed in all patients, by PCR or immunohistochemistry. The TCR-sequenced patients were three responders to pembrolizumab. Profiling relied on immunoSEQ multiplex PCR, and the TCRdb table lists in-frame clones only, not all of them. The sample has around 39,000 clones, roughly 83% seen once. V lost 3 bases and J lost 5; bases outside the gene matches: 7. The CDR3 length is 15 residues. The germline CDR1 and CDR2 sequences are SGHTA and FQGNSA. The origin of this receptor is an adult with mismatch repair-deficient cancer. Material: PBMCs, obtained 38 to 40 weeks after starting pembrolizumab. The V gene is TRBV7-2, the J gene TRBJ2-5, with 9 bases that match TRBD2. CDR3 coding DNA: TGTGCCAGCAGCTTTTCTGGCGGGAGGGTGGAGACCCAGTACTTC. Amino acids: CASSFSGGRVETQYF.